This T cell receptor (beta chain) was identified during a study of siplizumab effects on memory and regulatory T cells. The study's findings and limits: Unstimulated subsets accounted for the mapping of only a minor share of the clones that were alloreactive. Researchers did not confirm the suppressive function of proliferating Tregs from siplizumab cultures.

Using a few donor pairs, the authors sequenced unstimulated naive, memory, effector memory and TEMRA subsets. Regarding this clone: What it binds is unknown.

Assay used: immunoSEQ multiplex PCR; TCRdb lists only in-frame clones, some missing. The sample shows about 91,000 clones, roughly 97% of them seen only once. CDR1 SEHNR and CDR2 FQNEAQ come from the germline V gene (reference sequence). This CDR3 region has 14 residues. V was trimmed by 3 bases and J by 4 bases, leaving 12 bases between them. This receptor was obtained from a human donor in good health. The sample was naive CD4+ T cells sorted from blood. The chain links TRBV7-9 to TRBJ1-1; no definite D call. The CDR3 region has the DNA TGTGCCAGCAGCTTCTCGACCCTAATCACTGAAGCTTTCTTT. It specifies CASSFSTLITEAFF. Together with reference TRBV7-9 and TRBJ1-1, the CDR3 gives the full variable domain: DTGVSQNPRHKITKRGQNVTFRCDPISEHNRLYWYRQTLGQGPEFLTYFQNEAQLEKSRLLSDRFSAERPKGSFSTLEIQRTEQGDSAMYLCASSFSTLITEAFFGQGTRLTVV.